This T cell receptor (beta chain) was retrieved from a study of blood T cell repertoires in COVID-19. Across the whole study: The study drew acute and convalescent COVID-19 samples from the United States, Italy and Spain. T cells, B-cell-depleted T cells, or PBMCs supplied cDNA or gDNA.

Study processing details: From reference gene primer amplification, estimates of nucleated cell counts were derived. The data were produced by immunoSEQ multiplex PCR, yet TCRdb's version contains in-frame clones alone and is incomplete. The V and J calls and clone size were taken over from that table, and D and trimming were inferred from the DNA. Here the sample spans some 150,000 clones, 75% to 95% being singletons. Trimming shortened V by 4 bases and J by 7 bases, and 10 bases separated the two germline ends. The CDR3 consists of 11 residues. CDR1 is SQVTM and CDR2 is ANQGSEA in the germline V gene.

Sequences were obtained from peripheral blood. The gene calls are TRBV29-1 and TRBJ1-1; D is possibly TRBD1 (6 bases). The sequence derives from a middle-aged man with acute or convalescent COVID-19. CDR3 in DNA: TGCAGCGTTGGGGAGGGGGGTGAAGCTTTCTTT. It encodes CSVGEGGEAFF.